The T cell receptor beta chain described here comes from a study of Graves' ophthalmopathy and Graves' hyperthyroidism. Study-wide background: There was a collection of peripheral blood at initial diagnosis, before any treatment.

The source of the PBMCs was 10 ml of fresh peripheral blood. Turning to this clonotype: Its antigen is not known. This may be a read error: a much more frequent sequence differs by one nucleotide.

Transcripts of RNA were the source for amplifying TCR beta CDR3 regions. The library came from an HTBI-primed first-round RT-PCR and a second-round multiplex PCR. TCRdb re-called the multiplex PCR reads with MiXCR, one entry per CDR3 protein. In the table there are over 650,000 distinct CDR3 sequences, more than 40% of which are singletons. The CDR3 has 14 amino acids. Study observations and caveats: Among thyroid clonotypes expanded above 0.001 frequency, most also appeared in blood.

The specimen was peripheral blood. V gene TRBV12-3 or TRBV12-4 combines with J gene TRBJ1-2; D may be TRBD1 (5 bases). This receptor was identified in an adult man with Graves' ophthalmopathy. CDR3 DNA: TGTGCCGGCAGTCGTCGAACAGGTTTTTATGGCTACACCTTC. Translated, it gives CAGSRRTGFYGYTF.